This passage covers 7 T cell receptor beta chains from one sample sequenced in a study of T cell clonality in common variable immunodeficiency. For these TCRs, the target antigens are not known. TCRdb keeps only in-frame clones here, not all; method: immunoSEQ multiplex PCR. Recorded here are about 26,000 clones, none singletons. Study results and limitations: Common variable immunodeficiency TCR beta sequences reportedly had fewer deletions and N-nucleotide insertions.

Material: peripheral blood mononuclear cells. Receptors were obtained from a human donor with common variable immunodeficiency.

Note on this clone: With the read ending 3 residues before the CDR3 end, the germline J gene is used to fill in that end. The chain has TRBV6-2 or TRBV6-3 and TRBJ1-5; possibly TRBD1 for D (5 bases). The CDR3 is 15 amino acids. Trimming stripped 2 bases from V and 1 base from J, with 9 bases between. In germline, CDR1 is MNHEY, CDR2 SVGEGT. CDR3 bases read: TGTGCCAGCAGTTACGGGCAGGGAAGCAATCAGCCC. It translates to CASSYGQGSNQP. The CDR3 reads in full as CASSYGQGSNQPQHF.

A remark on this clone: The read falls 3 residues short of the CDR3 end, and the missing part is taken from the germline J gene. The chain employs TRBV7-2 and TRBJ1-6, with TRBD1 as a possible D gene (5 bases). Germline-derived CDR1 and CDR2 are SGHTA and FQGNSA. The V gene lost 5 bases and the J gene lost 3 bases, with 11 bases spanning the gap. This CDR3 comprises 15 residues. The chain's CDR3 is CASSPGGVYNSPLHF. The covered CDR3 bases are TGTGCCAGCAGCCCGGGGGGGGTCTATAATTCACCC.

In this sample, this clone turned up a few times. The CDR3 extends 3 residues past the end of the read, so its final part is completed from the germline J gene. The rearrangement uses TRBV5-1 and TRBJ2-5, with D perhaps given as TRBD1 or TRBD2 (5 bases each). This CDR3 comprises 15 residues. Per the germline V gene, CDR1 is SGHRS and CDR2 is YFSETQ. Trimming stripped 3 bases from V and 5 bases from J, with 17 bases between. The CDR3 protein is CASSWGRGAGETQYF. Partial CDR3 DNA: TGCGCCAGCAGCTGGGGCCGAGGGGCCGGCGAGACC.

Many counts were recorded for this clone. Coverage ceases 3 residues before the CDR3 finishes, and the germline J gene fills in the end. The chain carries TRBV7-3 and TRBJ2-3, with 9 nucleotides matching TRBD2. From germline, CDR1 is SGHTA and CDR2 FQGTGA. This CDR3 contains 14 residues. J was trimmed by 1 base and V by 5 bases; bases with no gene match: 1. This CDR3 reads CASSRTSGTDTQYF. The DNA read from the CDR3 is TGTGCCAGCAGCCGGACTAGCGGCACAGATACG.

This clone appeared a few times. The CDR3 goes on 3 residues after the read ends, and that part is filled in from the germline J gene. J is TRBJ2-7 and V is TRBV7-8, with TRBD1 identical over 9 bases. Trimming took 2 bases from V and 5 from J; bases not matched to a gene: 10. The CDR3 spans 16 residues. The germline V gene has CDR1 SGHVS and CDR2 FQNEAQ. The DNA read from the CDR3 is TGTGCCAGCAGCTTATTCCCTCCGGGACAGGGTAACGAG. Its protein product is CASSLFPPGQGNE. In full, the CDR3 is CASSLFPPGQGNEQYF.

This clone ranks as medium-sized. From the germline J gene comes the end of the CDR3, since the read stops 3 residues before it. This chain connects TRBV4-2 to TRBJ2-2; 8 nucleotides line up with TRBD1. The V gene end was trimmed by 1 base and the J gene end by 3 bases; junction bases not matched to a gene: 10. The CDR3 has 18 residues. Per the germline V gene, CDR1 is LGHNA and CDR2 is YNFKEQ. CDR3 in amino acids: CASSQVRGQGPYTGELFF. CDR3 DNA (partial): TGTGCCAGCAGCCAAGTCAGGGGGCAGGGTCCCTACACCGGGGAG.

CDR3 loop: CASSITGAASAFF. The part of the CDR3 DNA that was read is TGTGCCAGTAGTATCACAGGGGCGGCATCA. The chain is built from TRBV19 and TRBJ1-1; TRBD1 aligns across 7 bases. The CDR3 is cut off 3 residues early in the read; its end comes from the germline J gene. This CDR3 spans 13 amino acids. CDR1 is LNHDA, CDR2 SQIVND, per germline (reference sequence).